One sample yielded the 17 T cell receptor beta chains listed below, sequenced in a study of blood T cells in healthy people across ages. Combining a sample-barcoded 5' primer with a J-beta primer mix, a second PCR ran for roughly 7 to 12 cycles. TCRdb reprocessed the 5' RACE reads with MiXCR, giving one entry per CDR3 protein. The sample has around 600,000 distinct CDR3 sequences, less than 60% seen once. The source material was blood. These receptors were collected from a man older than 75 in good health.

This clonotype occurred a few times. CDR3 sequence (DNA): TGTGCCAGCAGCGTTCAGGCAGGTTACTACGAGCAGTACTTC. Translating it yields CASSVQAGYYEQYF. The rearrangement links TRBV9 to TRBJ2-7, with D unresolved. The CDR3 runs 14 residues. Per the germline V gene, CDR1 is SGDLS and CDR2 is YYNGEE. Trimming pared 2 bases from V and 3 bases from J, leaving 12 bases between.

This chain's CDR3 is CAISRRDTQYF. The CDR3 coding sequence is TGTGCCATCTCCAGGCGGGATACGCAGTATTTT. The gene calls are TRBV6-2 or TRBV6-3 and TRBJ2-3; D not certain. The CDR3 runs 11 residues. V gave up 10 bases and J gave up 6 bases, with 11 bases separating them. From germline, CDR1 is MNHEY and CDR2 SVGEGT.

The rearrangement uses TRBV5-1 and TRBJ2-3; weak D call: TRBD2 (5 bases). This CDR3 has 15 amino acids. V was pared by 6 bases and J by 2 bases, with 16 bases between. The germline V gene encodes CDR1 SGHRS and CDR2 YFSETQ. DNA of the CDR3: TGCGCCAGCAATGAGGGAACCATTATCACAGATACGCAGTATTTT. It translates to CASNEGTIITDTQYF.

The chain combines TRBV11-2 with TRBJ2-3; D ambiguous. Per the germline V gene, CDR1 is SGHAT and CDR2 is FQNNGV. The CDR3 runs to 16 residues. V lost 1 base and J lost 2, with 13 bases in between. CDR3 residues: CASSLGSRRYTDTQYF. The CDR3 coding sequence is TGTGCCAGCAGCTTAGGATCCAGACGTTACACAGATACGCAGTATTTT. The full variable domain, with the rest looked up from reference TRBV11-2 and TRBJ2-3, is EAGVAQSPRYKIIEKRQSVAFWCNPISGHATLYWYQQILGQGPKLLIQFQNNGVVDDSQLPKDRFSAERLKGVDSTLKIQPAKLEDSAVYLCASSLGSRRYTDTQYFGPGTRLTVL.

Worth noting for this clonotype: A read error is possible here, since a much larger clone lies one base away. This chain connects TRBV6-5 to TRBJ2-7, with D perhaps TRBD2 (6 bases). Between the trimmed V and J ends, which lost 11 bases and 7 bases, there was a span of 27 bases. The CDR3 totals 15 residues. Per the germline V gene, CDR1 is MNHEY and CDR2 is SVGAGI. CDR3 coding DNA: TGTGCCGTTACCGGGACTTCTTCTTCCTACAATGAGCAGTACTTC. As protein: CAVTGTSSSYNEQYF.

The chain links TRBV7-2 to TRBJ1-2; D is possibly TRBD1 (5 bases). The CDR3 sequence is 16 residues long. Germline-derived CDR1 and CDR2 are SGHTA and FQGNSA. V was clipped by 5 bases and J by 8 bases, with 24 bases between them. The CDR3 sequence: CASSHGADTRGWGYTF. Written as DNA, the CDR3 is TGTGCCAGCAGCCACGGCGCGGACACACGAGGTTGGGGCTACACCTTC.

The chain recombines TRBV9 with TRBJ2-5; 7 bases are a match to TRBD2. CDR3 length: 11 residues. Germline V lookup: CDR1 SGDLS, CDR2 YYNGEE. Trimming took 5 bases from V and 10 from J; bases not matched to a gene: 5. CDR3 protein: CASSDGGDQYF. The DNA for the CDR3 is TGTGCCAGCAGTGATGGGGGGGACCAGTACTTC.

The table lists this clonotype with a few counts. The rearrangement uses TRBV29-1 and TRBJ2-5; possibly TRBD1 or TRBD2 for D (5 bases each). V lost 7 bases to trimming and J lost 2 bases, with 14 bases between them. This CDR3 is 13 amino acids long. Germline loops: CDR1 SQVTM, CDR2 ANQGSEA. CDR3 sequence: CSAKDGGQETQYF. CDR3 bases: TGCAGCGCTAAGGATGGGGGTCAAGAGACCCAGTACTTC.

The V call is TRBV7-2, the J call TRBJ2-1; 8 nucleotides line up with TRBD1. Germline CDR1 and CDR2: SGHTA and FQGNSA. J gave up 4 bases and V 6 bases, and 8 bases lay outside the gene matches. The length of the CDR3 is 15 residues. The CDR3 spells CASSIGQGTYNEQFF. The CDR3 coding sequence is TGTGCCAGCAGTATTGGACAGGGTACATACAATGAGCAGTTCTTC.

CDR3 in DNA: TGTGCCAGCAGCCAAGTAGGAGGGGCTGAAGCTTTCTTT. This gives the protein CASSQVGGAEAFF. The chain uses TRBV3-1 and TRBJ1-1; weak D call: TRBD1 (5 bases). The CDR3 is 13 amino acids. Germline lookup yields CDR1 LGHDT and CDR2 YNNKEL (reference sequence). The V gene lost 1 base and the J gene lost 6 bases, with 9 bases spanning the gap.

This clonotype has more than one count but fewer than ten. V gene TRBV27 combines with J gene TRBJ2-4; no definite D call. The CDR3 runs to 13 residues. V was pared by 3 bases and J by 13 bases, with 16 bases between. Germline CDR1 reads MNHEY; CDR2 reads SMNVEV (reference sequence). CDR3: CASSFGLNTGQYF. CDR3 nucleotides: TGTGCCAGCAGTTTTGGGCTTAACACCGGGCAGTACTTC.

The genes are TRBV7-6 and TRBJ2-3, with TRBD1 matching 10 bases. Germline CDR1 SGHVS, CDR2 FNYEAQ. Trimming removed 8 bases from V and 5 bases from J; junction bases left unmatched: 10. The CDR3 runs to 15 residues. CDR3 bases: TGTGCCAGCGCCTTGAGGGACAGGGGTTTAGATACGCAGTATTTT. Translation: CASALRDRGLDTQYF.

V gene TRBV5-1 combines with J gene TRBJ2-3; 7 nucleotides match TRBD2. The germline gives CDR1 SGHRS, CDR2 YFSETQ. V lost 4 bases to trimming and J lost 2 bases; unmatched junction nucleotides: 7. This CDR3 contains 15 residues. The CDR3 DNA sequence: TGCGCCAGCAGCCCGGCGGGGGAGGACACAGATACGCAGTATTTT. Its protein product is CASSPAGEDTDTQYF.

The chain combines TRBV12-3 or TRBV12-4 with TRBJ2-3, with D uncertain. Trimming left V 6 bases short and J 0 bases short, with 19 bases between. There are 17 residues in the CDR3. The CDR3 is CASRETAGSYSTDTQYF. The CDR3 DNA is TGTGCCAGCAGAGAAACCGCAGGTTCTTATAGCACAGATACGCAGTATTTT.

The genes are TRBV11-1 and TRBJ2-2; no definite D call. Germline V CDR1 and CDR2: SGHAT, FQDESV (reference sequence). This CDR3 has 14 residues. V was cut by 5 bases and J by 4 bases, with 11 bases left in between. The CDR3 region is CASSGVRLTGELFF. CDR3 coding DNA: TGTGCCAGCAGCGGCGTGCGGCTCACCGGGGAGCTGTTTTTT.

The J gene is TRBJ2-1, the V gene TRBV6-2 or TRBV6-3, with 10 bases lining up with TRBD2. From germline, CDR1 is MNHEY and CDR2 SVGEGT. The CDR3 is 16 residues long. Trimming cost V 7 bases and J 8 bases; bases outside gene matches: 14. The CDR3 DNA is TGTGCCAGCAACCAAAGGAAGCGGGGGGGTTCGGATGAGCAGTTCTTC. It yields the protein CASNQRKRGGSDEQFF.

This clonotype was seen a handful of times. V gene TRBV12-3 or TRBV12-4 combines with J gene TRBJ1-5; D remains unclear. V was pared by 4 bases and J by 0 bases, with 10 bases between. This CDR3 is built from 15 residues. The CDR3 region is CASSYGRSSNQPQHF. DNA of the CDR3: TGTGCCAGCAGTTACGGTCGGAGTAGCAATCAGCCCCAGCATTTT.